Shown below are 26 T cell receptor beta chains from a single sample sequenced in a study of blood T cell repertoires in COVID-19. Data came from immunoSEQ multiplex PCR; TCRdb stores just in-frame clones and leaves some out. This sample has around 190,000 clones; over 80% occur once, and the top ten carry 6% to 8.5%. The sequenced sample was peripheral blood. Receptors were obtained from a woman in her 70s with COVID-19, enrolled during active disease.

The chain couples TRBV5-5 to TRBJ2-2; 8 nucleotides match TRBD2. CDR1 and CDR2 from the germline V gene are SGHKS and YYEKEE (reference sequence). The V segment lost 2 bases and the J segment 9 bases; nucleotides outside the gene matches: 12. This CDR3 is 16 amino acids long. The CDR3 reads CASSFWSSGMARELFF. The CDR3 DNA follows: TGTGCCAGCAGCTTCTGGAGTAGCGGGATGGCGAGGGAGCTGTTTTTT. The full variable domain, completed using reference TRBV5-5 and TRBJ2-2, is DAGVTQSPTHLIKTRGQQVTLRCSPISGHKSVSWYQQVLGQGPQFIFQYYEKEERGRGNFPDRFSARQFPNYSSELNVNALLLGDSALYLCASSFWSSGMARELFFGEGSRLTVL.

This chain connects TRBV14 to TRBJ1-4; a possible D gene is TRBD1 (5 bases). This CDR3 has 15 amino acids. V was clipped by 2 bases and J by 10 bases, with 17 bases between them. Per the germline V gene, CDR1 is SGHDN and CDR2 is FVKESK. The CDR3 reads CASSQLQGIKGKLFF. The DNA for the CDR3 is TGTGCCAGCAGCCAACTTCAGGGTATAAAAGGAAAACTGTTTTTT.

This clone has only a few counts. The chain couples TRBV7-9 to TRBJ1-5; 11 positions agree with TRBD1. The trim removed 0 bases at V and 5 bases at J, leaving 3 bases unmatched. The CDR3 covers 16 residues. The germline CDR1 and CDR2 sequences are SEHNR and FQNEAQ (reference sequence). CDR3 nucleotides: TGTGCCAGCAGCTTAGCCGGGACAGGGGGATATCAGCCCCAGCATTTT. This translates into CASSLAGTGGYQPQHF.

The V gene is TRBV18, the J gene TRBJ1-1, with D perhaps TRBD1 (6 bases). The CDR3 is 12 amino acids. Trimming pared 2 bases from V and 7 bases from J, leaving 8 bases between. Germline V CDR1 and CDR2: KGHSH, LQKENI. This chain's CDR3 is CASSPKGVEAFF. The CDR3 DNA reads TGTGCCAGCTCACCAAAGGGGGTTGAAGCTTTCTTT.

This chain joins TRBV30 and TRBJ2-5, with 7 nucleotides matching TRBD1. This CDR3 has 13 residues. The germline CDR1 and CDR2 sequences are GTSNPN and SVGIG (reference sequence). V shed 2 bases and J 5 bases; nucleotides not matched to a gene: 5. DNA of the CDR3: TGTGCCTGGAGTTGGAAAGGGGGCGAGACCCAGTACTTC. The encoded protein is CAWSWKGGETQYF.

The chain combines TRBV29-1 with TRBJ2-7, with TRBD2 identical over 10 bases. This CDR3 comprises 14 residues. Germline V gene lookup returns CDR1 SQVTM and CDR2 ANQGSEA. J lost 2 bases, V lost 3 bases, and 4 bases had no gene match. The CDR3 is CSVEASGSPYEQYF. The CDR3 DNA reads TGCAGCGTTGAGGCTAGCGGGAGTCCCTACGAGCAGTACTTC.

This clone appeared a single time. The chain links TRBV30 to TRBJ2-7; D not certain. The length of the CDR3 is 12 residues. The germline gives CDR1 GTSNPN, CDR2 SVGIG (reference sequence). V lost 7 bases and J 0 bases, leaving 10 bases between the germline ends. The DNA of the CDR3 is TGTGCCTCCAGTTCTTCCTCCTACGAGCAGTACTTC. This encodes CASSSSSYEQYF.

CDR3 sequence reads: CASSQQSTDTQYF. Written as DNA, the CDR3 is TGTGCCAGCAGCCAACAGAGCACAGATACGCAGTATTTT. This rearrangement joins TRBV3-1 (or the pseudogene TRBV3-2) to TRBJ2-3, with D hard to call. V lost 2 bases and J lost 0, with 3 bases in between. Germline lookup yields CDR1 LGHDT and CDR2 YNNKEL (reference sequence). There are 13 residues in the CDR3.

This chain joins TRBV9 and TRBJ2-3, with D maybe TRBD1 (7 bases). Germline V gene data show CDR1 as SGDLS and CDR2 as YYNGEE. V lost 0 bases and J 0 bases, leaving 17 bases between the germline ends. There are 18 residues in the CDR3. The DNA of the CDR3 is TGTGCCAGCAGCGTAGGGACAGGAGGGTCAACTAGCACAGATACGCAGTATTTT. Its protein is CASSVGTGGSTSTDTQYF.

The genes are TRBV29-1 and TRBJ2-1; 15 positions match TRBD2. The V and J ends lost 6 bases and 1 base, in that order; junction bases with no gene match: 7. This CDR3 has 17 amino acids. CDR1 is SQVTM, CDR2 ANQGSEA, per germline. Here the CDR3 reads CSVPGLAGGQSYNEQFF. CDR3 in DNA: TGCAGCGTCCCGGGACTAGCGGGAGGCCAATCCTACAATGAGCAGTTCTTC.

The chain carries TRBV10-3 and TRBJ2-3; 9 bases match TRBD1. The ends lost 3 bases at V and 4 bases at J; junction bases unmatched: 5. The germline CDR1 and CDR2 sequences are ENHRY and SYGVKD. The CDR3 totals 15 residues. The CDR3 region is CAISETTGGSDTQYF. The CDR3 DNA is TGTGCCATCAGTGAAACGACAGGGGGTTCAGATACGCAGTATTTT.

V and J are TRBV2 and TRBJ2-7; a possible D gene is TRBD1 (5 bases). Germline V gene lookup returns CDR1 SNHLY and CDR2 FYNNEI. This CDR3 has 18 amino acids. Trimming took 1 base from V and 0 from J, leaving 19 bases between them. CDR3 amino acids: CASSEGLVDSESSYEQYF. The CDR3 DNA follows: TGTGCCAGCAGTGAAGGGTTAGTAGACAGTGAAAGCTCCTACGAGCAGTACTTC. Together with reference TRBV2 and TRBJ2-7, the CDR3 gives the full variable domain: EPEVTQTPSHQVTQMGQEVILRCVPISNHLYFYWYRQILGQKVEFLVSFYNNEISEKSEIFDDQFSVERPDGSNFTLKIRSTKLEDSAMYFCASSEGLVDSESSYEQYFGPGTRLTVT.

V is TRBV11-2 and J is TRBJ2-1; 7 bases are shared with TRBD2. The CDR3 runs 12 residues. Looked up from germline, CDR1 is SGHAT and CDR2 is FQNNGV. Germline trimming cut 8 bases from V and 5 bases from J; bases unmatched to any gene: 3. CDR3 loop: CASGLADNEQFF. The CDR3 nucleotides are TGTGCCAGCGGGCTAGCGGACAATGAGCAGTTCTTC.

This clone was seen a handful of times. The CDR3 loop is CASSRGLGTYEQYF. The CDR3 region has the DNA TGTGCCAGCAGCCGCGGACTAGGAACCTACGAGCAGTACTTC. The chain has TRBV6-5 and TRBJ2-7; TRBD2 matches at 7 bases. Germline V gene data show CDR1 as MNHEY and CDR2 as SVGAGI. J lost 2 bases, V lost 6 bases, and 7 bases had no gene match. The CDR3 loop spans 14 amino acids.

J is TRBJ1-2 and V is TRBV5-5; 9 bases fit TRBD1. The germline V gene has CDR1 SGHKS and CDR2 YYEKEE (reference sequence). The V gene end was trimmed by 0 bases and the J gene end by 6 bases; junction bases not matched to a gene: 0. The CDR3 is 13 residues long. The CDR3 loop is CASSLGDRDGYTF. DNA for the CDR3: TGTGCCAGCAGCTTGGGGGACAGGGATGGCTACACCTTC.

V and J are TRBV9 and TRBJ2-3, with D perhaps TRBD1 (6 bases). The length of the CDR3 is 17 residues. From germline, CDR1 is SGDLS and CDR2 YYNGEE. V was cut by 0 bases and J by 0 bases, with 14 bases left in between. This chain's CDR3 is CASSVAGGGLSTDTQYF. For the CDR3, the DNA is TGTGCCAGCAGCGTAGCCGGTGGGGGCCTGAGCACAGATACGCAGTATTTT.

The CDR3 reads CASSWTGGEKLFF. The DNA of the CDR3 is TGCGCCAGCAGCTGGACAGGGGGTGAAAAACTGTTTTTT. The chain uses TRBV5-1 and TRBJ1-4; 10 bases align to TRBD1. Germline trimming cut 3 bases from V and 7 bases from J; bases unmatched to any gene: 0. The germline gives CDR1 SGHRS, CDR2 YFSETQ. The CDR3 totals 13 residues.

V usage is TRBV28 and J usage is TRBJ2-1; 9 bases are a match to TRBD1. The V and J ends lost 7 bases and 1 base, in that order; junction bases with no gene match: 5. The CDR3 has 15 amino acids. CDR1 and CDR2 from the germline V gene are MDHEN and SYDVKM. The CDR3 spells CASTRQGGSYNEQFF. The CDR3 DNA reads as TGTGCCAGCACCCGACAGGGGGGATCCTACAATGAGCAGTTCTTC.

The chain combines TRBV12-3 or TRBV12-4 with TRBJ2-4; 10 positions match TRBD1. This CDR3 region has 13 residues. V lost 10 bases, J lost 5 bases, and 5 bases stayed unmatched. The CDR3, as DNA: TGTGCCACCGCCGGGACAGGGGAAAACATTCAGTACTTC. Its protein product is CATAGTGENIQYF.

The CDR3 DNA reads as TGTGCCAGTAGTGCCCTTGGACAGCAAGAGACCCAGTACTTC. Its protein product is CASSALGQQETQYF. The V gene is TRBV19, the J gene TRBJ2-5; D perhaps matches TRBD1 (6 bases). Trimming took off 5 bases at V and 2 bases at J, with 12 bases between the two ends. Germline loops: CDR1 LNHDA, CDR2 SQIVND (reference sequence). This CDR3 is 14 amino acids long.

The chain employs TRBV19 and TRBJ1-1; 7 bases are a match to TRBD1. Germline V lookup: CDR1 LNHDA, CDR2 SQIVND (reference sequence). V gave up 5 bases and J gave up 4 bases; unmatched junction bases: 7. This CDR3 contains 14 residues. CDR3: CASSGRQGLTEAFF. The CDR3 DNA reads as TGTGCCAGTAGTGGGAGACAGGGTCTCACTGAAGCTTTCTTT.

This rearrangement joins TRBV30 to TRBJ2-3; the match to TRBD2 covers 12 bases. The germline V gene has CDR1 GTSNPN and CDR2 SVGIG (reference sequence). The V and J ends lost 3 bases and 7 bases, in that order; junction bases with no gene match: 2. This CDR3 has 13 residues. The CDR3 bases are TGTGCCTGGAGGACTAGCGGGAGCTATACGCAGTATTTT. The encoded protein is CAWRTSGSYTQYF. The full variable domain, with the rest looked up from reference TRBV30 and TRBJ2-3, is SQTIHQWPATLVQPVGSPLSLECTVEGTSNPNLYWYRQAAGRGLQLLFYSVGIGQISSEVPQNLSASRPQDRQFILSSKKLLLSDSGFYLCAWRTSGSYTQYFGPGTRLTVL.

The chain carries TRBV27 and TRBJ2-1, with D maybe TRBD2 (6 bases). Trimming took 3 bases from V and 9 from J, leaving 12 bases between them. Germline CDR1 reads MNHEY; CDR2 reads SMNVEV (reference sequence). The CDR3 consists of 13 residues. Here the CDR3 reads CASSLRRVGEQFF. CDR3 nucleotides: TGTGCCAGCAGTTTGAGGAGGGTCGGTGAGCAGTTCTTC.

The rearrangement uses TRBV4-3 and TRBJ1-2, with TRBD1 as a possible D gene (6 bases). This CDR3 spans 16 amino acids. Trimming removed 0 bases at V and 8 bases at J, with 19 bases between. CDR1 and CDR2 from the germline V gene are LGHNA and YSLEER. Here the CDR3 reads CASSQESQVSRGGYTF. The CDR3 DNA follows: TGCGCCAGCAGCCAAGAGTCCCAGGTTTCGAGGGGGGGCTACACCTTC.

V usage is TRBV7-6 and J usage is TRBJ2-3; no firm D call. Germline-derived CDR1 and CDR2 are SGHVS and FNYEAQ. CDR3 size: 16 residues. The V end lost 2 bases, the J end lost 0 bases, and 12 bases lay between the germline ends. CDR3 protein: CASSLKPAGSTDTQYF. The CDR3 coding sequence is TGTGCCAGCAGCTTAAAGCCGGCAGGCAGCACAGATACGCAGTATTTT. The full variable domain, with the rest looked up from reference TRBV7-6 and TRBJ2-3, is GAGVSQSPRYKVTKRGQDVALRCDPISGHVSLYWYRQALGQGPEFLTYFNYEAQQDKSGLPNDRFSAERPEGSISTLTIQRTEQRDSAMYRCASSLKPAGSTDTQYFGPGTRLTVL.

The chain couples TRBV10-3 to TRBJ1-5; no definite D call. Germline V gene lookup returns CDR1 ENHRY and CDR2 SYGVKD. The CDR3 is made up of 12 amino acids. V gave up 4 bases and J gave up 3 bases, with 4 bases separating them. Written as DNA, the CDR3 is TGTGCCATCAGTGCTACCAATCAGCCCCAGCATTTT. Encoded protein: CAISATNQPQHF.